This paragraph reports one T cell receptor (beta chain). This CDR3 has 16 amino acids. Germline V gene lookup returns CDR1 LGHNA and CDR2 YSLEER. The entry originates in a study of T cells expressing NK-cell markers. Across the whole study: CD3+CD56+NKG2C+, CD3+CD56+NKG2C- and CD3+CD56-NKG2C+ T cells, once sorted, supplied the TCR beta repertoires.

What made the TCR beta cDNA was 5'RACE template switching with UMIs. From its re-call of the 5' RACE reads, TCRdb lists each CDR3 protein once, without DNA. Its table lists around 550,000 distinct CDR3 sequences. V gene TRBV4-3 combines with J gene TRBJ1-4; absent DNA, TCRdb's TRBD1 call cannot be checked. The source of this sequence is a man younger than 30 in good health. Material: blood T cells: a sorted CD56 or NKG2C T cell subset, CD4+ or CD8+ T cells, or bulk PBMC T cells (not recorded which). This CDR3 reads CASSQDGSGGMEKLFF.